This T cell receptor (beta chain) emerged from a study of blood T cell repertoires in COVID-19. For the study at large: Samples came from the United States, Italy and Spain, spanning acute and convalescent COVID-19. Sources were T cells, B-cell-depleted T cells, or PBMCs; the material itself was cDNA or gDNA.

As handled by the study authors: Researchers report that nucleated cell counts were estimated from reference gene primer amplification. Assay used: immunoSEQ multiplex PCR; TCRdb lists only in-frame clones, some missing. The V and J calls and clone size are taken from that table; D and trimming were inferred from the DNA. The sample lists around 130,000 clones; 88% were seen once. The CDR3 has 15 residues. CDR1 and CDR2 (germline): MNHEY, SVGAGI. V lost 4 bases to trimming and J lost 4 bases; unmatched junction nucleotides: 9. Sequencing was done on a sample of peripheral blood. The chain links TRBV6-5 to TRBJ1-1; 7 bases are a match to TRBD1. The TCR comes from a human donor with COVID-19, enrolled during active disease. The donor label of this sample is uncertain. The CDR3, as DNA: TGTGCCAGCAGTTCACACAGGGGCCTCCCCACTGAAGCTTTCTTT. It is translated as CASSSHRGLPTEAFF.